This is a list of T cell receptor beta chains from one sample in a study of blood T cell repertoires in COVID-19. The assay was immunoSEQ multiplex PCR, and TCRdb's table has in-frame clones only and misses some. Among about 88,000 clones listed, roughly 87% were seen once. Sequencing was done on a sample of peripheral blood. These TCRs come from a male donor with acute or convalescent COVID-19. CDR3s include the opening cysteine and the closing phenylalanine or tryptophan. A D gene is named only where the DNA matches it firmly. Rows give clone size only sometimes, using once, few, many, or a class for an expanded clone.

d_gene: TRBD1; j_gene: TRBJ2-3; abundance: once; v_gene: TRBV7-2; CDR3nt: TGTGCCAGCAGCCCAACAGGGGGTGTGTGGGGCGATACGCAGTATTTT; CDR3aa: CASSPTGGVWGDTQYF
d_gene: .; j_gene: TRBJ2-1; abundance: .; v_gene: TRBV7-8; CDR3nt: TGTGCCAGCAGCCGGACAACCTTCGGTGAGCAGTTCTTC; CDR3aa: CASSRTTFGEQFF
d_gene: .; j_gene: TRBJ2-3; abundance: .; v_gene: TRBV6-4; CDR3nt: TGTGCCAGCAGTGACTCACGCGGAGGTACGCAGTATTTT; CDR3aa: CASSDSRGGTQYF
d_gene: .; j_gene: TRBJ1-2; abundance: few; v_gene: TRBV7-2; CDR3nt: TGTGCCAGCAGCTTAGTCCTAGGGAGGAACGGCTACACCTTC; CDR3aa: CASSLVLGRNGYTF
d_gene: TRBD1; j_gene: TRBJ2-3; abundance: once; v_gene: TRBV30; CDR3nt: TGTGCCTGGAGTGCCGCGACAGGGGGGCCCCTTGTGGATACGCAGTATTTT; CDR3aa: CAWSAATGGPLVDTQYF
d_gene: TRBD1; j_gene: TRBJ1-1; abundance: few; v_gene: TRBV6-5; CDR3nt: TGTGCCAGCCAGGGACAGGGGGCGGGAAACACTGAAGCTTTCTTT; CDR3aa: CASQGQGAGNTEAFF
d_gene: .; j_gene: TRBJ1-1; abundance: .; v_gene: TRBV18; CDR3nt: TGTGCCAGCTCACCACAGCTCGGGGACATGCATCGTCGTCCTGAAGCTTTCTTT; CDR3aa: CASSPQLGDMHRRPEAFF
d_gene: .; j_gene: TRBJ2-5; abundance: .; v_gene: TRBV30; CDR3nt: TGTGCCGGTTACGGGACTCACCAAGAGACCCAGTACTTC; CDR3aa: CAGYGTHQETQYF
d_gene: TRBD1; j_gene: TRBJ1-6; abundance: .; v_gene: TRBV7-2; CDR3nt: TGTGCCAGCAGCGCGGGACAGCGGAATTCACCCCTCCACTTT; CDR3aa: CASSAGQRNSPLHF
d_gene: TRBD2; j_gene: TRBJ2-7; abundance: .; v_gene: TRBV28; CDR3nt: TGTGCCAGCAGTTTCTCCTCCGGGGGGGAGTACGAGCAGTACTTC; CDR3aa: CASSFSSGGEYEQYF
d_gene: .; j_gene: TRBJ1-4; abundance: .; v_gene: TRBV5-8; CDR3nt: TGTGCCAGCAGCCCCTCACTTAATGAAAAACTGTTTTTT; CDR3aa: CASSPSLNEKLFF
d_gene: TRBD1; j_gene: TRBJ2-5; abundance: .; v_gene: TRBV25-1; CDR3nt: TGTGCCAGCAGTCCTCCAGGGACAGGGGGCGAGACCCAGTACTTC; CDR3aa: CASSPPGTGGETQYF
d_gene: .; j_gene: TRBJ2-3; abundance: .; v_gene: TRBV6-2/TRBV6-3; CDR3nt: TGTGCCAGCAGTTACTGGCAGGGGGGTGATACGCAGTATTTT; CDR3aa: CASSYWQGGDTQYF
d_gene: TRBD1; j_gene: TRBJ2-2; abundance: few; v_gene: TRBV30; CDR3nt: TGTGCCCATAAGAGAACAGGGGACACCGGGGAGCTGTTTTTT; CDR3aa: CAHKRTGDTGELFF
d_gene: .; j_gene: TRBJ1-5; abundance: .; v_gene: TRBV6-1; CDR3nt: TGTGCCAGCAGTGAGGCGGGGGAAGGGCCCCAGCATTTT; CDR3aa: CASSEAGEGPQHF
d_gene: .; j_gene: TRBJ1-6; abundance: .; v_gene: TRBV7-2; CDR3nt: TGTGCCAGCAGCTTTCCGGCCGCCGGGGGTGGAACCCTCCACTTT; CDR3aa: CASSFPAAGGGTLHF
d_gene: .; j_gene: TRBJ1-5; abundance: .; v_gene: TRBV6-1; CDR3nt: TGTGCCAGCAGTGACCCACAGGGACGAGGGTATAGCAATCAGCCCCAGCATTTT; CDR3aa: CASSDPQGRGYSNQPQHF
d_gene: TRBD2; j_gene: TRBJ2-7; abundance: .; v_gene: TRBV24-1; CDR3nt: TGTGCCACCAGTGCTAATCTAGCGGGGGCGGGCGAGCAGTACTTC; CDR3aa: CATSANLAGAGEQYF
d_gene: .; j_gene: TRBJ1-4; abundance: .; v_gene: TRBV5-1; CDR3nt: TGCGCCAGCAGCTTGGTGGCAGGGGCGAATGAAAAACTGTTTTTT; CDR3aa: CASSLVAGANEKLFF
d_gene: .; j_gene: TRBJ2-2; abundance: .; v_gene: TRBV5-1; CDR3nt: TGCGCCAGCAGCTTGGCCGTTCAGGGTACCGGGGAGCTGTTTTTT; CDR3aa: CASSLAVQGTGELFF
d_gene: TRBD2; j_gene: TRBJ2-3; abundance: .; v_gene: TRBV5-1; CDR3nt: TGCGCCAGCAGCTCCATAGCGGGGGCCACGAATACGCAGTATTTT; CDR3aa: CASSSIAGATNTQYF
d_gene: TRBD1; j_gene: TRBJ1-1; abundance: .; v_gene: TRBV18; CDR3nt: TGTGCCAGCTCACCCGGACAGGACCTTATGAACACTGAAGCTTTCTTT; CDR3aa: CASSPGQDLMNTEAFF
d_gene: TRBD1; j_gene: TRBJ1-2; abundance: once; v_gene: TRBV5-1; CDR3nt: TGCGCCAGCAGCTTGGCGGGACAGGGAGCATCTGGCTACACCTTC; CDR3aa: CASSLAGQGASGYTF
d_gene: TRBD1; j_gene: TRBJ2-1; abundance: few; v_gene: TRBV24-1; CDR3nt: TGTGCCACCAGTGATCCGGGACAGGCGTACAATGAGCAGTTCTTC; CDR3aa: CATSDPGQAYNEQFF
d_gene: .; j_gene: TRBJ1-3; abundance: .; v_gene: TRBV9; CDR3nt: TGTGCCAGCAGCGTAGGTGTAGGGGGAGGAAACACCATATATTTT; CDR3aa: CASSVGVGGGNTIYF
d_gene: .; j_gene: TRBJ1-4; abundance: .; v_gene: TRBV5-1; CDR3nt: TGCGCCAGCAGCTTGAGCACAGGGGAAAAACTGTTTTTT; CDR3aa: CASSLSTGEKLFF
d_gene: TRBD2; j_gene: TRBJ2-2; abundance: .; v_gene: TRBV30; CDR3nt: TGTGCCTGGAGTGTACTAGCGGGGGGGTCCGGGGAGCTGTTTTTT; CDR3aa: CAWSVLAGGSGELFF
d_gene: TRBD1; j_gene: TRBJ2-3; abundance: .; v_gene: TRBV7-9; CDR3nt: TGTGCCAGCAGTCCGGGACAGTCCTCGGATACGCAGTATTTT; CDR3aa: CASSPGQSSDTQYF
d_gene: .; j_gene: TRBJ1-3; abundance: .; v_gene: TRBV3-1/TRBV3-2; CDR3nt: TGTGCCAGCAGCCCCCCGGGCAGGGCCTCTGGAAACACCATATATTTT; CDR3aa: CASSPPGRASGNTIYF
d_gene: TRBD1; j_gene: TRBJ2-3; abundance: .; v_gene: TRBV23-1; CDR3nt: TGCGCCAGCAGTAACCGGGACAGGGGCCCACCGCGGCCAGATACGCAGTATTTT; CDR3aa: CASSNRDRGPPRPDTQYF
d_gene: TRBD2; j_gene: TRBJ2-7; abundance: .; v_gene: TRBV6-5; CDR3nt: TGTGCCAGCAGCTCAAATAGCGGGGGACCCTACGAGCAGTACTTC; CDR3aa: CASSSNSGGPYEQYF
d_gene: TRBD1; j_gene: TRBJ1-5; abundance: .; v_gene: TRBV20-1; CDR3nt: TGCAGTGCTAGTCCCCTTTCGACAGGGGTCCATCAGCCCCAGCATTTT; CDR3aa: CSASPLSTGVHQPQHF
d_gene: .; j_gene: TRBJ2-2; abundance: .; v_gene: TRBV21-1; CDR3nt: TGTGCCAGCAGCAGCCGGGACAGGGAGGACACCGGGGAGCTGTTTTTT; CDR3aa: CASSSRDREDTGELFF
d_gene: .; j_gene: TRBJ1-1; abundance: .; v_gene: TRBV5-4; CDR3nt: TGTGCCAGCAGCTTGGGACAGAGAACGAACACTGAAGCTTTCTTT; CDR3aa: CASSLGQRTNTEAFF
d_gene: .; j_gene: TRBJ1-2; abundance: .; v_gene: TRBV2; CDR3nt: TGTGCCAGCAGCGCGACAGCCGCCTATGGCTACACCTTC; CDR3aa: CASSATAAYGYTF
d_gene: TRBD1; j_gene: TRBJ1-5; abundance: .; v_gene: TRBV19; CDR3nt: TGTGCCAGTAGCAGGATTCCGGGACAGGGGGCGCCGACGGGTCAGCCCCAGCATTTT; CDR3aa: CASSRIPGQGAPTGQPQHF
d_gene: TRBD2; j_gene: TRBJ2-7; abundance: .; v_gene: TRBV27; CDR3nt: TGTGCCAGCAGCCTGTCAAACCCTAGCGGGGGGGCCTACGAGCAGTACTTC; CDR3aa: CASSLSNPSGGAYEQYF
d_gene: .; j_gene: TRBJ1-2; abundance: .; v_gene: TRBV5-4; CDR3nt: TGTGCCAGCAGCTCAAAGGGGCAGGGCCACTATGGCTACACCTTC; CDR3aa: CASSSKGQGHYGYTF
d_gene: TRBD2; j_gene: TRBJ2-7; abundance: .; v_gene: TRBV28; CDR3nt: TGTGCCTCTGCGGGGGGAGGGCCAACGGGGGAGCAGTACTTC; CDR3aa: CASAGGGPTGEQYF
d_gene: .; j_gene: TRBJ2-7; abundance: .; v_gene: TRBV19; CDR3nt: TGTGCCAGTAGTACCGGACTCCCATCCCGCTACGAGCAGTACTTC; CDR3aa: CASSTGLPSRYEQYF
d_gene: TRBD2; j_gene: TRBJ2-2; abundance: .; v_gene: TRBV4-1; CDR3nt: TGCGCCAGCAGCCAAGATAAGCGGGGGCCTTTATCCGGGGAGCTGTTTTTT; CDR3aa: CASSQDKRGPLSGELFF
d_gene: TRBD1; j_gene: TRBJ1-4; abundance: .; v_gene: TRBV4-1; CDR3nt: TGCGCCAGCAGCCAAGATTCCGGACAGGGAGAGGAAAAACTGTTTTTT; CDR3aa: CASSQDSGQGEEKLFF
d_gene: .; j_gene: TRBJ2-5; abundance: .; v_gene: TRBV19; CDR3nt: TGTGCCAGTGGGACTCAACAAGAGACCCAGTACTTC; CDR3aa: CASGTQQETQYF
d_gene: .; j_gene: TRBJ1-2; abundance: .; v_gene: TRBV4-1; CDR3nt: TGCGCCAGCAGCCAAGATGGGGTCCGGGGGAGCTATGGCTACACCTTC; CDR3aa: CASSQDGVRGSYGYTF
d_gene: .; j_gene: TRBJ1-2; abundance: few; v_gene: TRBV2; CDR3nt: TGTGCCAGCAGTGACATGGGGCAGGGCTATGGCTACACCTTC; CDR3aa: CASSDMGQGYGYTF